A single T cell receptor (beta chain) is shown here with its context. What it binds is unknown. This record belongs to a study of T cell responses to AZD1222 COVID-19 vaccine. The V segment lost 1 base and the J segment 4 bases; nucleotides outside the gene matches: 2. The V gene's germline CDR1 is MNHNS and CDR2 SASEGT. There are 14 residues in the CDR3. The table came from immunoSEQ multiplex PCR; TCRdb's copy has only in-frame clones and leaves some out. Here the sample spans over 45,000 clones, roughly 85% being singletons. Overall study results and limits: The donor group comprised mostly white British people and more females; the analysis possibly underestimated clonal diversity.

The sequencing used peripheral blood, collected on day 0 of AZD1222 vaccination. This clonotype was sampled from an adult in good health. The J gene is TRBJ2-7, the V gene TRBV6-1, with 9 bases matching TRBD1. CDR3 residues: CASSEGGQGYEQYF. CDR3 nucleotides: TGTGCCAGCAGTGAAGGAGGACAGGGGTACGAGCAGTACTTC.